This T cell receptor (beta chain) was recovered during a study of blood T cell repertoires in COVID-19. Turning to the study itself: Acute and convalescent COVID-19 samples came from the United States, Italy and Spain. The cDNA or gDNA used as material had been derived from T cells, B-cell-depleted T cells, or PBMCs.

Trimming pared 6 bases from V and 9 bases from J, leaving 12 bases between. Germline CDR1 and CDR2: DFQATT and SNEGSKA (reference sequence). The CDR3 extends over 11 amino acids. In the original workflow: Quantification of nucleated cells was approximated via reference gene primer amplification. The table came from immunoSEQ multiplex PCR; TCRdb's copy has only in-frame clones and leaves some out. The D gene and trimming were derived from the DNA, and the V and J assignments and clone size from that table. This repertoire shows over 200,000 clones, about 86% found once; its top ten account for 8.2%. The sequencing sample was made of peripheral blood. The V and J genes are TRBV20-1 and TRBJ2-1; tentatively, D is TRBD1 (7 bases). The source is a woman in her fifties or sixties with acute or convalescent COVID-19. This chain's CDR3 is CSADQGGEQFF. The CDR3 bases are TGCAGTGCCGACCAGGGGGGTGAGCAGTTCTTC.